The 3 T cell receptor beta chains below all came from one sample that was sequenced in a study of T cells in Graves' hyperthyroidism and ophthalmopathy (dated by TCRdb to about 2019). The method behind the library was multiplex PCR. The sequencer listed for this sample is Illumina HiSeq 2000. Amplification of TCR beta CDR3 regions was carried out from RNA transcripts. The TCR CDR3 was subjected to a first round of RT-PCR using the HTBI primer set and the Qiagen OneStep RT-PCR kit. The raw public data were reprocessed by TCRdb itself: fastp quality trimming at Q25, MiXCR clonotype calling, in-frame beta chains only. Rows matching on CDR3 protein sequence are summarized as one entry with the most common DNA and genes. Counted in this sample were a few hundred thousand distinct CDR3 sequences; about 14% of them appeared once. The top ten constitute about 19% of the sample. Sequencing was done on a sample of blood. Receptor source: a woman aged 25 to 39 with Graves' ophthalmopathy.

In this sample, this clonotype turned up a few times. The genes are TRBV19 and TRBJ2-2; weak D call: TRBD1 (6 bases). This CDR3 contains 16 residues. V was clipped by 5 bases and J by 8 bases, with 21 bases between them. Germline lookup yields CDR1 LNHDA and CDR2 SQIVND (reference sequence). The CDR3: CASSLSGTGFAGELFF. The CDR3 DNA follows: TGTGCCAGTAGTCTCTCCGGCACAGGGTTTGCGGGGGAGCTGTTTTTT.

This clonotype was seen repeatedly, ten times or more. The V and J genes are TRBV9 and TRBJ1-6; 8 bases are a match to TRBD1. J was trimmed by 8 bases and V by 0 bases; bases with no gene match: 10. Germline V lookup: CDR1 SGDLS, CDR2 YYNGEE. This CDR3 has 17 residues. CDR3 sequence (DNA): TGTGCCAGCAGCGTAGATGGGAGGGGACAGGAAGATTCACCCCTCCACTTT. Translation: CASSVDGRGQEDSPLHF.

The chain uses TRBV5-1 and TRBJ2-4; D not certain. The V and J ends lost 1 base and 5 bases respectively, with 13 bases between them. The CDR3 spans 15 residues. The germline V gene has CDR1 SGHRS and CDR2 YFSETQ. The CDR3 coding sequence is TGCGCCAGCAGCTTGTATGGAAAAGTGGAAAACATTCAGTACTTC. It translates to CASSLYGKVENIQYF. Filled out from reference TRBV5-1 and TRBJ2-4, the complete variable domain reads KAGVTQTPRYLIKTRGQQVTLSCSPISGHRSVSWYQQTPGQGLQFLFEYFSETQRNKGNFPGRFSGRQFSNSRSEMNVSTLELGDSALYLCASSLYGKVENIQYFGAGTRLSVL.